The clone carrying this T cell receptor beta chain showed up many times. TCRdb recomputed calls from the reads with MiXCR, one row per CDR3 protein. The sample lists fewer than 700,000 distinct CDR3 sequences; roughly a quarter were seen once. The data are from a study of T cell repertoires in cytomegalovirus infection. V was pared by 3 bases and J by 1 base, with 9 bases between. Germline CDR1 SGHVS, CDR2 FNYEAQ. The CDR3 runs to 15 residues. The receptor's source is a human donor in good health (CMV status not recorded). Some clones in this sample may be carry-over from other donors' samples. Material: CD8+ T cells from PBMCs. This chain uses TRBV7-6 with TRBJ2-2, with D unresolved. The CDR3: CASSFLTENTGELFF. CDR3 bases: TGTGCCAGCAGCTTCCTGACGGAGAACACCGGGGAGCTGTTTTTT.